This TCR beta chain comes out of a study of shared clonotypes between healthy human individuals. Findings of the study overall: With several donors compared, roughly 4.9% of naive CD4 clonotypes were shared.

For this clone: Its antigen is unknown.

In the study's own analysis: Owing to the provision of junction-only sequences devoid of quality scores by immunoSEQ, filtering differed. Some clones are missing from TCRdb's copy, which holds only in-frame ones; the method was immunoSEQ multiplex PCR. The DNA was the basis for D and trimming; V, J and clone size are from that table. Here the sample spans about 1.1 million clones, around three quarters being singletons. CDR1 and CDR2 (germline): SGDLS, YYNGEE. V was shortened by 0 bases and J by 1 base, with 12 bases between the two germline ends. The CDR3 totals 16 residues. Sequencing used memory CD4+ T cells from PBMCs. Documented subset: CD45RA-negative fraction. The chain carries TRBV9 and TRBJ2-3; no reliable D call. The TCR was taken from a young man in good health. Some clones in this sample may be carry-over from other donors' samples. The CDR3 protein is CASSVAGQSRTDTQYF. The CDR3 DNA sequence: TGTGCCAGCAGCGTAGCAGGCCAGTCCCGCACAGATACGCAGTATTTT.